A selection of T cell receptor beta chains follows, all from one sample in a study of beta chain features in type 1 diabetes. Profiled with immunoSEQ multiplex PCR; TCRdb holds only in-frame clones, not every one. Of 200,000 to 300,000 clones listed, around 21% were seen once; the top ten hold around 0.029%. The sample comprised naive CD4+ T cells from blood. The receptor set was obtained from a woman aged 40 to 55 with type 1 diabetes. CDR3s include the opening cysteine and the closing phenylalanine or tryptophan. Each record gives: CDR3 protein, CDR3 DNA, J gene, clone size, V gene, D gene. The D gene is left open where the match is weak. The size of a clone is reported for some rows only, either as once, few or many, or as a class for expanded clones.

CASSPTRGPGGYTF | TGCGCCAGCAGCCCGACTAGGGGGCCTGGGGGCTACACCTTC | TRBJ1-2 | . | TRBV4-3 | TRBD1
CASSLAAGGMNEQFF | TGTGCCAGCAGCTTGGCCGCAGGGGGGATGAATGAGCAGTTCTTC | TRBJ2-1 | . | TRBV5-4 | .
CASSQRTGDETQYF | TGTGCCAGCAGCCAGCGGACAGGGGACGAGACCCAGTACTTC | TRBJ2-5 | . | TRBV4-2 | TRBD1
CAISESSGFYEQYF | TGTGCCATCAGTGAGTCCTCAGGGTTTTACGAGCAGTACTTC | TRBJ2-7 | . | TRBV10-3 | .
CASSDGQVGNEQFF | TGTGCCAGCAGCGATGGACAGGTCGGCAATGAGCAGTTCTTC | TRBJ2-1 | . | TRBV13 | TRBD1
CASGLTGEAGELFF | TGTGCCAGCGGATTAACGGGAGAAGCCGGGGAGCTGTTTTTT | TRBJ2-2 | few | TRBV5-5 | .
CASSKGGDRYNSPLHF | TGTGCCAGCAGCAAGGGAGGGGATCGGTATAATTCACCCCTCCACTTT | TRBJ1-6 | . | TRBV7-2 | .
CASKVKGSTDTQYF | TGTGCCAGCAAGGTTAAGGGGAGCACAGATACGCAGTATTTT | TRBJ2-3 | few | TRBV27 | .
CASSLRRRTRLSTQPQHF | TGTGCCAGCAGTTTACGACGTCGGACAAGACTTTCTACTCAGCCCCAGCATTTT | TRBJ1-5 | few | TRBV28 | .
CASSATTLTDTQYF | TGTGCCAGCAGCGCAACTACGCTCACAGATACGCAGTATTTT | TRBJ2-3 | . | TRBV9 | .
CASDRYPTDTQYF | TGTGCCAGTGACAGGTATCCCACAGATACGCAGTATTTT | TRBJ2-3 | . | TRBV2 | .
CASSPTVTSYGYTF | TGTGCCAGCAGTCCGACAGTGACCTCCTATGGCTACACCTTC | TRBJ1-2 | . | TRBV6-5 | .
CASSVETGLPYEQYF | TGCGCCAGCAGTGTTGAGACAGGGTTACCCTACGAGCAGTACTTC | TRBJ2-7 | few | TRBV10-2 | TRBD1
CASSLGDSADTQYF | TGCGCCAGCAGCTTGGGGGACAGTGCAGATACGCAGTATTTT | TRBJ2-3 | . | TRBV5-1 | TRBD1
CASSLTGTGDEKLFF | TGTGCCAGCAGCTTAACCGGGACAGGGGATGAAAAACTGTTTTTT | TRBJ1-4 | once | TRBV7-3 | TRBD1
CASSPIVPGVGYTF | TGTGCCAGCAGCCCTATAGTACCGGGTGTCGGCTACACCTTC | TRBJ1-2 | . | TRBV11-2 | .
CASSPDTLQGHGYTF | TGTGCCAGCAGCCCCGACACCCTACAGGGACATGGCTACACCTTC | TRBJ1-2 | few | TRBV5-4 | .
CASSHRDRANTGELFF | TGCGCCAGCAGCCACCGGGACAGGGCGAACACCGGGGAGCTGTTTTTT | TRBJ2-2 | . | TRBV5-1 | TRBD1
CAWSVGGSSYEQYF | TGTGCCTGGAGTGTGGGGGGTAGCTCCTACGAGCAGTACTTC | TRBJ2-7 | . | TRBV30 | .
CASSLAPSGRGDEQFF | TGCGCCAGCAGCTTGGCCCCTAGCGGGAGAGGCGATGAGCAGTTCTTC | TRBJ2-1 | . | TRBV5-1 | TRBD2
CASTLRLSVGGDTQYF | TGTGCCAGCACACTCCGGTTATCAGTAGGAGGAGATACGCAGTATTTT | TRBJ2-3 | . | TRBV28 | .
CASQSDRPYEQYF | TGTGCCAGCCAATCAGATCGCCCCTACGAGCAGTACTTC | TRBJ2-7 | . | TRBV28 | .
CASSPAVGGGETQYF | TGCGCCAGCAGCCCGGCGGTGGGAGGAGGCGAGACCCAGTACTTC | TRBJ2-5 | . | TRBV5-1 | .
CASSYSDISYEQYF | TGTGCCAGCAGTTACTCGGACATCTCCTACGAGCAGTACTTC | TRBJ2-7 | once | TRBV6-6 | .
CASSSRTGLNEKLFF | TGTGCCAGCAGCTCCCGGACAGGGTTGAATGAAAAACTGTTTTTT | TRBJ1-4 | few | TRBV13 | TRBD1
CSVDAQNYGYTF | TGCAGCGTTGACGCACAGAACTATGGCTACACCTTC | TRBJ1-2 | . | TRBV29-1 | .
CASSLAGDRYEQYF | TGTGCCAGCAGCTTAGCCGGGGACAGATACGAGCAGTACTTC | TRBJ2-7 | few | TRBV7-2 | TRBD1
CAWSSQGSQPQHF | TGTGCCTGGAGTTCACAGGGGAGTCAGCCCCAGCATTTT | TRBJ1-5 | . | TRBV30 | TRBD1
CASSDSQDNEQFF | TGTGCCAGCAGTGACAGCCAGGACAATGAGCAGTTCTTC | TRBJ2-1 | . | TRBV2 | .
CASSEGTWTGGYTF | TGTGCCAGTAGTGAGGGGACGTGGACAGGGGGCTACACCTTC | TRBJ1-2 | few | TRBV19 | TRBD1
CASSSQGANYGYTF | TGTGCCAGCAGTTCACAGGGGGCCAACTATGGCTACACCTTC | TRBJ1-2 | few | TRBV28 | TRBD1
CASSLTSRGLRTNIQYF | TGCGCCAGCAGCCTCACCTCCAGGGGGCTGCGAACAAACATTCAGTACTTC | TRBJ2-4 | . | TRBV5-1 | TRBD1
CASSAPGQGYTDTQYF | TGTGCCAGCAGCGCGCCGGGACAGGGGTACACAGATACGCAGTATTTT | TRBJ2-3 | . | TRBV5-4 | TRBD1
CASSRQGMGTEAFF | TGTGCCAGCAGCCGACAGGGGATGGGCACTGAAGCTTTCTTT | TRBJ1-1 | few | TRBV7-9 | TRBD1
CATSRADQPQHF | TGTGCCACCAGCAGAGCAGATCAGCCCCAGCATTTT | TRBJ1-5 | few | TRBV15 | .
CSGDGGIRETQYF | TGCAGCGGGGACGGGGGGATTAGAGAGACCCAGTACTTC | TRBJ2-5 | . | TRBV29-1 | TRBD2
CASSLDTGGINEQFF | TGTGCCAGCAGCTTGGATACAGGGGGTATCAATGAGCAGTTCTTC | TRBJ2-1 | . | TRBV5-4 | TRBD1
CASSAVLAKNIQYF | TGTGCCAGCAGTGCGGTTCTAGCCAAAAACATTCAGTACTTC | TRBJ2-4 | . | TRBV2 | .
CAISESEGSYEQYF | TGTGCCATCAGTGAGTCCGAGGGTAGCTACGAGCAGTACTTC | TRBJ2-7 | . | TRBV10-3 | .
CSVASSGQPQHF | TGCAGCGTTGCGAGTAGCGGTCAGCCCCAGCATTTT | TRBJ1-5 | few | TRBV29-1 | .
CASTRQGDQPQHF | TGTGCCAGCACCCGACAGGGGGACCAGCCCCAGCATTTT | TRBJ1-5 | . | TRBV7-9 | TRBD1
CASSQVGGYEQYF | TGTGCCAGCAGCCAAGTGGGGGGCTACGAGCAGTACTTC | TRBJ2-7 | . | TRBV14 | .
CAISESRTEAFF | TGTGCCATCAGTGAGTCTCGCACTGAAGCTTTCTTT | TRBJ1-1 | few | TRBV10-3 | .
CASSLAAGGHGYTF | TGTGCCAGCAGCTTAGCGGCGGGGGGGCATGGCTACACCTTC | TRBJ1-2 | . | TRBV7-9 | .
CASSLNFHEQYF | TGCGCCAGCAGCTTGAACTTCCACGAGCAGTACTTC | TRBJ2-7 | . | TRBV5-1 | .
CASSFDTEAFF | TGTGCCAGCAGCTTCGACACTGAAGCTTTCTTT | TRBJ1-1 | . | TRBV7-9 | .
CASSGLTGNEQFF | TGTGCCAGCAGCGGCCTGACAGGTAATGAGCAGTTCTTC | TRBJ2-1 | few | TRBV9 | .